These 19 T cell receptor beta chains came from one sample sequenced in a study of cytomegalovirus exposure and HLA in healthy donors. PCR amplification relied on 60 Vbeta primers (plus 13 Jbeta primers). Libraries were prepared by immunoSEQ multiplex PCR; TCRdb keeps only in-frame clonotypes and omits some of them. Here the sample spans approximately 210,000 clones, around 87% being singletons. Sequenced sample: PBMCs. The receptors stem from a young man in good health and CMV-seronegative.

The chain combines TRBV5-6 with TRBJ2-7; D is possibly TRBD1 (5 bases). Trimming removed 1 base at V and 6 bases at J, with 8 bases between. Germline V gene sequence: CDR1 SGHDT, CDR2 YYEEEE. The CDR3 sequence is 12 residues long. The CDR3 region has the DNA TGTGCCAGCAGCTTGCTAGGGGCCGAGCAGTACTTC. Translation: CASSLLGAEQYF.

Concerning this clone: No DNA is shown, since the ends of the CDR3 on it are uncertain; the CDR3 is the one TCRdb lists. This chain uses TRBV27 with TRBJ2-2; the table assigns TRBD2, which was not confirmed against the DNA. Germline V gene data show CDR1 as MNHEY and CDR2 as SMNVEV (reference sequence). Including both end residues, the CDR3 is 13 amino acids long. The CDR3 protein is CASSFLRAGELFF.

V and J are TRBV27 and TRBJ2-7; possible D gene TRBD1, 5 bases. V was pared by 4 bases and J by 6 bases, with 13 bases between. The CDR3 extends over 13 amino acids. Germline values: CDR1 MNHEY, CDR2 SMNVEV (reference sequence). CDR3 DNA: TGTGCCAGCAGTTCCGGACAAATGGGCGAGCAGTACTTC. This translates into CASSSGQMGEQYF.

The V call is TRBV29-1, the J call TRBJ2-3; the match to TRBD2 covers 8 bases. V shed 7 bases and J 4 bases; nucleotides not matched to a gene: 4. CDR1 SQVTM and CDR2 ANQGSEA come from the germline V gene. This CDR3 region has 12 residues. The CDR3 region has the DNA TGCAGCGGCGGGGGGCGCGCAGATACGCAGTATTTT. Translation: CSGGGRADTQYF.

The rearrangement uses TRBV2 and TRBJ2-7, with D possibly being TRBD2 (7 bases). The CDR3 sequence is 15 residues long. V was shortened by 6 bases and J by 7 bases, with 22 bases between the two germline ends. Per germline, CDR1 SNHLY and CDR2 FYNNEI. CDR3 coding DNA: TGTGCCAGCAGCCCCTTTGAGGGGGGGGTCGGTGAGCAGTACTTC. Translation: CASSPFEGGVGEQYF.

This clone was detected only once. The CDR3 protein is CASTRGQSRRETQYF. The CDR3 DNA sequence: TGCGCCAGCACTAGAGGACAGTCGAGGAGAGAGACCCAGTACTTC. The V and J genes are TRBV5-1 and TRBJ2-5; D might be TRBD1 (6 bases). The CDR3 covers 15 residues. Trimming stripped 6 bases from V and 4 bases from J, with 19 bases between. Germline V gene lookup returns CDR1 SGHRS and CDR2 YFSETQ.

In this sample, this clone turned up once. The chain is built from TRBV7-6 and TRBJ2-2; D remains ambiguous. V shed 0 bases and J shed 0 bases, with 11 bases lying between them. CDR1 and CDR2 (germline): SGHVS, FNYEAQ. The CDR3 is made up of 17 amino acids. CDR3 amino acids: CASSLALVSANTGELFF. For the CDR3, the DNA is TGTGCCAGCAGCTTAGCCCTCGTGTCCGCGAACACCGGGGAGCTGTTTTTT.

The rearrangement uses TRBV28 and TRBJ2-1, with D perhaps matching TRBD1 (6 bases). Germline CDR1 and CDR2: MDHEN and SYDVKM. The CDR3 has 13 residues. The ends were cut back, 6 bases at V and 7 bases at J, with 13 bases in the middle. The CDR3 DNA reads TGTGCCAGCAGACCCACAGGGTCGAATGAGCAGTTCTTC. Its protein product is CASRPTGSNEQFF.

The CDR3 DNA is TGTGCCAGCAGCCAATTTGGGCAGGGGGTCTCTGAAGCTTTCTTT. Protein sequence: CASSQFGQGVSEAFF. The chain combines TRBV14 with TRBJ1-1; 7 bases map to TRBD1. Germline V gene lookup returns CDR1 SGHDN and CDR2 FVKESK. The trim removed 2 bases at V and 6 bases at J, leaving 9 bases unmatched. This CDR3 is 15 amino acids long.

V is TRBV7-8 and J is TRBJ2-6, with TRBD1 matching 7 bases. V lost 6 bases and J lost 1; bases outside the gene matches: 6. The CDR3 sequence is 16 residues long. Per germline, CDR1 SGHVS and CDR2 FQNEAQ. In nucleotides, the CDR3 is TGTGCCAGCAGACCTCGACAGGGTTCTGGGGCCAACGTCCTGACTTTC. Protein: CASRPRQGSGANVLTF.

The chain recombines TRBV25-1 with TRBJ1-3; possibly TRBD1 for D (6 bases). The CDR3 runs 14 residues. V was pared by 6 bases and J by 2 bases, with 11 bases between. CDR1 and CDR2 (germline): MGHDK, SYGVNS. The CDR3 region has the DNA TGTGCCAGCAGGGATCAGGGGACTGGAAACACCATATATTTT. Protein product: CASRDQGTGNTIYF.

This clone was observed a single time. The CDR3, as DNA: TGCGCCAGCAGCCAAGCTATCCCTAACAGTGGGACCGGGGAGCTGTTTTTT. This translates into CASSQAIPNSGTGELFF. This sequence joins TRBV4-3 and TRBJ2-2; D gene ambiguous. V was clipped by 1 base and J by 5 bases, with 17 bases between them. The germline V gene has CDR1 LGHNA and CDR2 YSLEER. The CDR3 contains 17 residues.

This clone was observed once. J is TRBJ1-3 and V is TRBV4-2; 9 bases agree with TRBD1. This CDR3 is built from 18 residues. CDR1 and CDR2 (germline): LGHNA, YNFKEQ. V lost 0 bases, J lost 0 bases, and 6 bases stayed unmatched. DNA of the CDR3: TGTGCCAGCAGCCAAGATTGGACAGGGGCGCTCTCTGGAAACACCATATATTTT. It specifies CASSQDWTGALSGNTIYF.

CDR3 DNA sequence: TGTGCCAGCAGTCGGCAAGAGACCCAGTACTTC. Translation: CASSRQETQYF. The chain carries TRBV6-5 and TRBJ2-5; D unclear. The CDR3 totals 11 residues. V lost 5 bases, J lost 2 bases, and 3 bases lay in between. Germline V CDR1 and CDR2: MNHEY, SVGAGI.

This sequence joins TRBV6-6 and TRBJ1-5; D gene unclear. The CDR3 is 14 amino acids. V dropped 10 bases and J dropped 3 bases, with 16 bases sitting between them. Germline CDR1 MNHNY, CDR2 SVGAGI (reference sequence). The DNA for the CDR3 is TGTGCCACCGGGAGGGATAATGACAATCAGCCCCAGCATTTT. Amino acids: CATGRDNDNQPQHF.

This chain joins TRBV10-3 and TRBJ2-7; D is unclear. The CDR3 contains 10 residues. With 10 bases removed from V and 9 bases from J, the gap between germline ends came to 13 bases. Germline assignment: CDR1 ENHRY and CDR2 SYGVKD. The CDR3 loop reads CATLPRGQYF. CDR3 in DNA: TGTGCCACCCTACCTCGAGGGCAGTACTTC.

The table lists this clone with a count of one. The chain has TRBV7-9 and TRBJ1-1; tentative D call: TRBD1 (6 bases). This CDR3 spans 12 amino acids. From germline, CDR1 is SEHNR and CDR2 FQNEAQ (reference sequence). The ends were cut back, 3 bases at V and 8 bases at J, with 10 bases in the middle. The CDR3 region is CASSFVQGEAFF. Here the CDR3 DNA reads TGTGCCAGCAGCTTCGTTCAGGGGGAAGCTTTCTTT. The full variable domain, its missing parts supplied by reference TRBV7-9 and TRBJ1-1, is DTGVSQNPRHKITKRGQNVTFRCDPISEHNRLYWYRQTLGQGPEFLTYFQNEAQLEKSRLLSDRFSAERPKGSFSTLEIQRTEQGDSAMYLCASSFVQGEAFFGQGTRLTVV.

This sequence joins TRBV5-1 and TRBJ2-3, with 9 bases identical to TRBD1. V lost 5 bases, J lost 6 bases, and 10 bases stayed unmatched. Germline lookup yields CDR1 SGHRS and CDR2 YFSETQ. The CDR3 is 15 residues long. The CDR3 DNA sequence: TGCGCCAGCAGTTTACAGGGGGCGCCGAAGGATACGCAGTATTTT. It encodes CASSLQGAPKDTQYF.

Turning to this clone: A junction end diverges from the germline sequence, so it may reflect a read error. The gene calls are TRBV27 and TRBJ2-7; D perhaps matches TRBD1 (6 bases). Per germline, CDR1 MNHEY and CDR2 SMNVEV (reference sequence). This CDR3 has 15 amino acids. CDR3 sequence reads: CARSRRGVSSYEQYF. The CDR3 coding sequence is TGTGCCCGCAGCCGCAGGGGCGTAAGCTCCTACGAGCAGTACTTC.